This T cell receptor (beta chain) was obtained from a study of cytomegalovirus exposure and HLA in healthy donors. Study-level points and caveats: Exclusion as indistinguishable affected some V segments, including TRBV6-2 and TRBV6-3. Associated with HLA alleles at 0.05 false discovery rate in a later analysis were about 17,000 TCR beta sequences.

Notes on this clone: As yet, its antigen is unknown.

V was cut by 4 bases and J by 5 bases, with 5 bases left in between. Per germline, CDR1 SNHLY and CDR2 FYNNEI. This CDR3 spans 12 amino acids. PCR employed 60 Vbeta and 13 Jbeta primers. Using immunoSEQ multiplex PCR, the repertoire was profiled, and TCRdb retains in-frame clones only, with some absent. The table includes some 130,000 clones, 74% detected once. The sequence was obtained from a male donor in good health and CMV-seronegative. The rearrangement uses TRBV2 and TRBJ1-4; no clear D gene. Input material: PBMCs. CDR3 protein: CASSGMNEKLFF. The CDR3, as DNA: TGTGCCAGCAGTGGTATGAATGAAAAACTGTTTTTT.